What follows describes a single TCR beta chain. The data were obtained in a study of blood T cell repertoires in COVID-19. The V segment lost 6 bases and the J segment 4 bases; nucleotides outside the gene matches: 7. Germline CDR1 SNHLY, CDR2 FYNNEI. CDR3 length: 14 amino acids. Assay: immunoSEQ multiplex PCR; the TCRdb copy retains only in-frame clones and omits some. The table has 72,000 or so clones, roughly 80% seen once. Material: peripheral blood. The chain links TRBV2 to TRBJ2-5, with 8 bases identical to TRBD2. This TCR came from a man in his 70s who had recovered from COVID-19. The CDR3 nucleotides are TGTGCCAGCAGAACCAGTAGCGGGGCAGAGACCCAGTACTTC. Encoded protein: CASRTSSGAETQYF.